The entry below gives a single TCR beta chain sequence along with its context. Its antigen is as yet unknown. Germline V lookup: CDR1 PRHDT, CDR2 FYEKMQ (reference sequence). This CDR3 is 14 amino acids long. With 5 bases removed from V and 5 bases from J, the gap between germline ends came to 14 bases. Libraries were prepared by immunoSEQ multiplex PCR; TCRdb keeps only in-frame clonotypes and omits some of them. The table has 130,000 or so clones, 75% to 90% seen once; the top ten hold 3.3%. This entry is derived from a study of identifying expanded T cells in peripheral blood. Study-wide results and caveats: Variance in clone template counts between approximately two-week samples significantly increased with total template count across all healthy donors. Over approximately two and four weeks, about 15 and 19 clones changed, versus 1.2 between replicates.

The TCR sequence derives from a person aged 18 to 75 in good health. Sequencing was done on a sample of blood. J is TRBJ2-3 and V is TRBV13, with a possible D match to TRBD2 (5 bases). The CDR3 loop is CASSQGRGGDTQYF. DNA for the CDR3: TGTGCCAGCAGCCAAGGCCGGGGTGGAGATACGCAGTATTTT.